This TCR beta chain stems from a study of cytomegalovirus exposure and HLA in healthy donors. Regarding the study as a whole: In a later analysis, a missense DCLRE1C variant was linked to TCR beta V- and J-gene trimming.

About this clone itself: The antigen is unknown.

CDR1 and CDR2 (germline): SGHVS, FQNEAQ. Losses at the gene ends were 2 bases for V and 7 bases for J; bases not matched to a gene: 10. This CDR3 has 17 residues. The PCR employed 60 Vbeta primers together with 13 Jbeta primers. Clones were sequenced by immunoSEQ multiplex PCR, and TCRdb holds only the in-frame ones, with some missing. This sample contains 30,000 to 35,000 clones. The source material was PBMCs. V gene TRBV7-8 combines with J gene TRBJ2-1; the match to TRBD2 covers 11 bases. This sequence was found in a woman aged 40 to 50 in good health and CMV-seropositive. The CDR3 here is CASSLFRTSGRINEQFF. As DNA, the CDR3 is TGTGCCAGCAGCTTATTCCGAACTAGCGGGAGAATAAATGAGCAGTTCTTC.